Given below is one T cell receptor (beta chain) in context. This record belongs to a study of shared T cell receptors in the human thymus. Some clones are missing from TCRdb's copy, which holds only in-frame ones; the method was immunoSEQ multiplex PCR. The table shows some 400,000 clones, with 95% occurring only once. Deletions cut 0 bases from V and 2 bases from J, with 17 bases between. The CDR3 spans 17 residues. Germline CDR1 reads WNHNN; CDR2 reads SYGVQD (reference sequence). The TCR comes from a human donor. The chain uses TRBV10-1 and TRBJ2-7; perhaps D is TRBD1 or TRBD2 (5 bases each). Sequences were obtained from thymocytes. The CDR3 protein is CASSESGQGEGPYEQYF. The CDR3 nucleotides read TGCGCCAGCAGTGAGTCGGGCCAGGGTGAGGGCCCCTACGAGCAGTACTTC.